Following are 19 T cell receptor beta chains from one sample sequenced in a study of shared clonotypes between healthy human individuals. Measured with immunoSEQ multiplex PCR; TCRdb has only the in-frame clones, and not every one. The sample consists of hundreds of thousands of clones, around 78% of them appearing once. Material: memory CD4+ T cells sorted from blood. Noted subset: CD45RA-negative fraction. These receptor sequences come from a woman aged 25 to 39 in good health.

V and J are TRBV5-1 and TRBJ1-2, with 9 nucleotides matching TRBD1. CDR3 size: 14 residues. Germline V lookup: CDR1 SGHRS, CDR2 YFSETQ. Unmatched junction bases numbered 5, after V lost 4 bases and J lost 4 bases. In DNA form, the CDR3 reads TGCGCCAGCAGCATGACGACAGGGGGCTATGGCTACACCTTC. Protein: CASSMTTGGYGYTF.

This chain uses TRBV5-1 with TRBJ2-5, with D perhaps matching TRBD1 (6 bases). Trimming left V 6 bases short and J 8 bases short, with 23 bases between. The CDR3 contains 15 residues. The V gene's germline CDR1 is SGHRS and CDR2 YFSETQ. The CDR3 nucleotides are TGCGCCAGCACACCCGGGACAACGCCCCAAGGAACCCAGTACTTC. This gives the protein CASTPGTTPQGTQYF.

The sample holds a few counts of this clone. The rearrangement uses TRBV30 and TRBJ2-7; D gene unclear. Germline CDR1 and CDR2: GTSNPN and SVGIG (reference sequence). Trimming removed 0 bases at V and 3 bases at J, with 9 bases between. This CDR3 has 13 amino acids. The CDR3 reads CAWSVNSLYEQYF. The CDR3 DNA follows: TGTGCCTGGAGTGTAAACAGTCTCTACGAGCAGTACTTC.

CDR3 coding DNA: TGTGCCAGCAGCTTGGCGGTCAGTGACTATGGCTACACCTTC. Protein product: CASSLAVSDYGYTF. The V call is TRBV5-4, the J call TRBJ1-2; D unresolved. Trimming took off 0 bases at V and 3 bases at J, with 9 bases between the two ends. In germline, CDR1 is SGHNT, CDR2 YYREEE (reference sequence). CDR3 size: 14 residues.

J is TRBJ1-1 and V is TRBV28; 8 bases are shared with TRBD1. The CDR3 consists of 15 residues. CDR1 is MDHEN, CDR2 SYDVKM, per germline. The trim removed 4 bases at V and 0 bases at J, leaving 4 bases unmatched. CDR3 loop: CASSSDRGVNTEAFF. CDR3 DNA: TGTGCCAGCAGTTCTGACAGGGGCGTGAACACTGAAGCTTTCTTT.

The CDR3 bases are TGTGCCAGCAGTGCACGCTCTTGGGGTTTCAGTCAGCCCCAGCATTTT. Its protein is CASSARSWGFSQPQHF. V usage is TRBV27 and J usage is TRBJ1-5; no clear D. The length of the CDR3 is 16 residues. V gave up 5 bases and J gave up 6 bases, with 20 bases separating them. The germline CDR1 and CDR2 sequences are MNHEY and SMNVEV (reference sequence).

The chain is built from TRBV19 and TRBJ2-7; TRBD2 aligns across 11 bases. Germline loops: CDR1 LNHDA, CDR2 SQIVND (reference sequence). CDR3 size: 15 residues. V dropped 4 bases and J dropped 1; count of bases not matched to a gene: 3. DNA of the CDR3: TGTGCCAGTAGTACGGGACTAGCGGTGTCCTACGAGCAGTACTTC. Protein: CASSTGLAVSYEQYF.

The CDR3 spells CASSPRTGWSMETQYF. The CDR3 DNA reads TGTGCCAGCAGCCCCCGGACAGGGTGGTCGATGGAGACCCAGTACTTC. This rearrangement joins TRBV14 to TRBJ2-5; 8 bases map to TRBD1. Germline V gene lookup returns CDR1 SGHDN and CDR2 FVKESK. V shed 4 bases, J shed 5 bases, and the junction held 12 bases outside the gene matches. The CDR3 loop spans 16 amino acids.

The rearrangement joins TRBV2 to TRBJ2-7; a weak D match, TRBD2 (6 bases). Trimming removed 7 bases at V and 0 bases at J, with 19 bases between. Germline CDR1 reads SNHLY; CDR2 reads FYNNEI. This CDR3 contains 16 residues. In DNA, the CDR3 is TGTGCCAGCAAGAAGATTTGGGGACTGGGCTCCTACGAGCAGTACTTC. It specifies CASKKIWGLGSYEQYF.

This chain joins TRBV28 and TRBJ1-5, with D uncertain. The germline gives CDR1 MDHEN, CDR2 SYDVKM. The CDR3 loop spans 11 amino acids. Trimming shortened V by 5 bases and J by 15 bases, and 14 bases separated the two germline ends. CDR3 in amino acids: CASSIGRVGHF. CDR3 nucleotides: TGTGCCAGCAGTATAGGACGGGTCGGGCATTTT.

The chain uses TRBV18 and TRBJ2-7, with D possibly TRBD1 on 6 matching bases. V was clipped by 3 bases and J by 3 bases, with 9 bases between them. Germline-derived CDR1 and CDR2 are KGHSH and LQKENI. This CDR3 spans 13 amino acids. The DNA of the CDR3 is TGTGCCAGCTCACCTCCGGGACACTACGAGCAGTACTTC. It is translated as CASSPPGHYEQYF.

This clone has just one count. This chain links TRBV27 with TRBJ2-2; 8 nucleotides match TRBD2. With V trimmed by 2 bases and J by 5 bases, 4 bases remained unmatched. Germline V gene sequence: CDR1 MNHEY, CDR2 SMNVEV (reference sequence). The CDR3 consists of 15 residues. CDR3 loop: CASSLRGGGTGELFF. Here the CDR3 DNA reads TGTGCCAGCAGTTTAAGGGGCGGGGGGACCGGGGAGCTGTTTTTT.

The V call is TRBV6-1, the J call TRBJ2-3; D call uncertain. CDR1 is MNHNS, CDR2 SASEGT, per germline. The CDR3 covers 13 residues. Trimming pared 2 bases from V and 4 bases from J, leaving 7 bases between. In nucleotides, the CDR3 is TGTGCCAGCAGTGAATACGTGGCAGATACGCAGTATTTT. It specifies CASSEYVADTQYF.

The chain joins TRBV11-2 to TRBJ2-3; D gene ambiguous. Germline CDR1 reads SGHAT; CDR2 reads FQNNGV. V lost 5 bases to trimming and J lost 9 bases, with 12 bases between them. The CDR3 is 12 residues long. CDR3 DNA: TGTGCCAGCAGCGAGGACCGCTTGACGCAGTATTTT. Translated: CASSEDRLTQYF.

This clone was seen only once. The chain joins TRBV6-1 to TRBJ1-5; tentative D call: TRBD1 (5 bases). Germline values: CDR1 MNHNS, CDR2 SASEGT. V was clipped by 2 bases and J by 10 bases, with 18 bases between them. CDR3 length: 15 amino acids. In DNA, the CDR3 is TGTGCCAGCAGTGAACCCGGGACCCCTGTCGTCCCCCAGCATTTT. Translated: CASSEPGTPVVPQHF.

This clone came up many times. The CDR3 nucleotides read TGTGCCAGCAGGTACACAGATACGCAGTATTTT. Translation: CASRYTDTQYF. The chain joins TRBV2 to TRBJ2-3; D remains ambiguous. Germline V gives CDR1 SNHLY, CDR2 FYNNEI. The CDR3 extends over 11 amino acids. V was shortened by 6 bases and J by 2 bases, with 3 bases between the two germline ends.

The genes are TRBV10-3 and TRBJ1-5; the D gene is possibly TRBD1 (5 bases). In germline, CDR1 is ENHRY, CDR2 SYGVKD. This CDR3 region has 12 residues. Trimming removed 3 bases at V and 5 bases at J, with 5 bases between. The CDR3: CAISEGDQPQHF. The CDR3 DNA follows: TGTGCCATCAGTGAAGGGGATCAGCCCCAGCATTTT.

V and J are TRBV29-1 and TRBJ2-1; possible D gene TRBD1, 6 bases. Looked up from germline, CDR1 is SQVTM and CDR2 is ANQGSEA. CDR3 size: 14 residues. V was clipped by 3 bases and J by 9 bases, with 18 bases between them. The CDR3 spells CSVDPGTPRSEQFF. DNA for the CDR3: TGCAGCGTTGATCCCGGGACACCCCGCAGTGAGCAGTTCTTC.

The sample holds a few counts of this clone. This chain links TRBV14 with TRBJ1-5; unclear D gene. CDR1 and CDR2 (germline): SGHDN, FVKESK. V lost 1 base and J 4 bases, leaving 8 bases between the germline ends. CDR3 length: 14 amino acids. The CDR3 here is CASSQVLGNQPQHF. The CDR3 bases are TGTGCCAGCAGCCAAGTTTTGGGTAATCAGCCCCAGCATTTT. Looking up the rest from reference TRBV14 and TRBJ1-5 gives the full variable domain: EAGVTQFPSHSVIEKGQTVTLRCDPISGHDNLYWYRRVMGKEIKFLLHFVKESKQDESGMPNNRFLAERTGGTYSTLKVQPAELEDSGVYFCASSQVLGNQPQHFGDGTRLSIL.